This T cell receptor beta chain was identified in a study of CD4+ T cells in melanoma. This clone was counted between two and nine times. The table came from immunoSEQ multiplex PCR; TCRdb's copy has only in-frame clones and leaves some out. The data show around 15,000 clones, 62% seen once. Material for sequencing was cells from a culture (not recorded whether cultured in vitro). The TCR sequence derives from a human donor with melanoma.

CDR3 loop: CASSQDGGTEAFF. The CDR3 DNA follows: TGTGCCAGCAGCCAAGATGGCGGCACTGAAGCTTTCTTT. V usage is TRBV14 and J usage is TRBJ1-1; no clear D. Germline CDR1 is SGHDN and CDR2 is FVKESK. This CDR3 has 13 residues. Trimming removed 0 bases at V and 4 bases at J, with 6 bases between.